These 28 T cell receptor beta chains were sequenced from one sample in a study of T cells after yellow fever vaccination. MiXCR, run by TCRdb on the 5' RACE reads, gives a single entry per CDR3 protein. The table shows 300,000 to 350,000 distinct CDR3 sequences, with around 8.1% occurring only once. The specimen was PBMCs, collected more than 40 days after the first yellow fever vaccination. These TCRs come from a man aged 18-30 years who received the YFV17D yellow fever vaccine.

The rearrangement joins TRBV10-3 to TRBJ1-5; 10 bases fit TRBD1. The ends lost 3 bases at V and 3 bases at J; junction bases unmatched: 8. The CDR3 totals 17 residues. Germline loops: CDR1 ENHRY, CDR2 SYGVKD. Here the CDR3 DNA reads TGTGCCATCAGTGAAACGGGACAGGGGCAACTCAATCAGCCCCAGCATTTT. It encodes CAISETGQGQLNQPQHF.

Many counts were recorded for this clonotype. The V gene is TRBV4-1, the J gene TRBJ2-1; D is undetermined. The V end lost 2 bases, the J end lost 9 bases, and 8 bases lay between the germline ends. Germline V gene data show CDR1 as MGHRA and CDR2 as YSYEKL. The CDR3 has 12 residues. CDR3: CASSQPPLEQFF. The CDR3 coding sequence is TGCGCCAGCAGCCAACCCCCTCTTGAGCAGTTCTTC.

The chain carries TRBV6-5 and TRBJ1-6; possibly TRBD1 for D (5 bases). CDR1 is MNHEY and CDR2 is SVGAGI in the germline V gene. The CDR3 extends over 16 amino acids. Trimming shortened V by 5 bases and J by 6 bases, and 17 bases separated the two germline ends. The CDR3 is CASSPPRVGINSPLHF. The CDR3 nucleotides are TGTGCCAGCAGTCCCCCCAGGGTAGGGATTAATTCACCCCTCCACTTT.

This chain joins TRBV6-1 and TRBJ2-5, with 8 bases that match TRBD2. Germline V gives CDR1 MNHNS, CDR2 SASEGT. The ends lost 3 bases at V and 3 bases at J; junction bases unmatched: 12. This CDR3 is 17 amino acids long. CDR3 loop: CASSDRFGLAAKETQYF. CDR3 coding DNA: TGTGCCAGCAGTGATAGGTTTGGACTAGCAGCGAAAGAGACCCAGTACTTC.

The sample holds a few counts of this clonotype. The V gene is TRBV25-1, the J gene TRBJ1-2; D remains unclear. From germline, CDR1 is MGHDK and CDR2 SYGVNS. Trimming stripped 1 base from V and 6 bases from J, with 3 bases between. This CDR3 region has 11 residues. CDR3 residues: CASSEFDGYTF. CDR3 DNA: TGTGCCAGCAGTGAATTCGATGGCTACACCTTC.

This clonotype was picked up a small number of times. This chain joins TRBV7-2 and TRBJ2-5; D is unresolved. The germline V gene encodes CDR1 SGHTA and CDR2 FQGNSA. The V end was cut by 5 bases, the J end by 5 bases, with 15 bases between. CDR3 size: 14 residues. Written as DNA, the CDR3 is TGTGCCAGCAGCAGGGCGGTCCTTTCGGAGACCCAGTACTTC. The encoded protein is CASSRAVLSETQYF.

The V call is TRBV7-2, the J call TRBJ2-5; D possibly corresponds to TRBD2 (5 bases). The V end lost 1 base, the J end lost 3 bases, and 12 bases lay between the germline ends. Germline CDR1 is SGHTA and CDR2 is FQGNSA. This CDR3 has 15 amino acids. The CDR3, as DNA: TGTGCCAGCAGCTTAGGGTCCCGGCGGGAAGAGACCCAGTACTTC. Residues: CASSLGSRREETQYF.

The rearrangement links TRBV27 to TRBJ1-6, with 7 bases fitting TRBD1. Trimming cost V 4 bases and J 12 bases; bases outside gene matches: 12. This CDR3 spans 15 amino acids. CDR1 MNHEY and CDR2 SMNVEV come from the germline V gene (reference sequence). CDR3 region: CASSSRGASGGPLHF. CDR3 nucleotide sequence: TGTGCCAGCAGTTCCAGGGGGGCCTCGGGGGGACCCCTCCACTTT.

This clonotype was seen more than once but under ten times. V gene TRBV24-1 combines with J gene TRBJ2-2, with D unclear. This CDR3 has 13 residues. Germline V gene lookup returns CDR1 KGHDR and CDR2 SFDVKD. Trimming cost V 9 bases and J 0 bases, with 7 bases left between them. DNA for the CDR3: TGTGCCACCCATGACCCGAACACCGGGGAGCTGTTTTTT. Translating gives CATHDPNTGELFF.

This sequence joins TRBV7-2 and TRBJ2-2; no firm D call. This CDR3 contains 15 residues. The V gene lost 5 bases and the J gene lost 0 bases, with 10 bases spanning the gap. The V gene's germline CDR1 is SGHTA and CDR2 FQGNSA. Here the CDR3 reads CASSPRASNTGELFF. Here the CDR3 DNA reads TGTGCCAGCAGCCCTCGGGCGTCGAACACCGGGGAGCTGTTTTTT. Using reference TRBV7-2 and TRBJ2-2 for the parts outside the CDR3, the full variable domain is GAGVSQSPSNKVTEKGKDVELRCDPISGHTALYWYRQSLGQGLEFLIYFQGNSAPDKSGLPSDRFSAERTGGSVSTLTIQRTQQEDSAVYLCASSPRASNTGELFFGEGSRLTVL.

This clonotype came up a few times. Compared with germline, one end of the junction differs, possibly owing to a read error. V is TRBV7-6 and J is TRBJ2-7; D assignment may be TRBD1 or TRBD2 (6 bases each). The CDR3 runs to 16 residues. Germline CDR1 is SGHVS and CDR2 is FNYEAQ. The CDR3 protein is CASSLSGEGGSSEQYF. The CDR3 DNA reads TGTGCCAGCAGCTTGTCGGGGGAAGGGGGTTCCTCCGAGCAGTACTTC.

In this sample, this clonotype turned up a few times. The chain recombines TRBV7-9 with TRBJ2-3, with D perhaps being TRBD1 or TRBD2 (5 bases each). The CDR3 spans 14 residues. V was pared by 2 bases and J by 4 bases, with 10 bases between. CDR1 and CDR2 (germline): SEHNR, FQNEAQ (reference sequence). The CDR3 bases are TGTGCCAGCAGCTTACCTGGGACGCCAGATACGCAGTATTTT. The encoded protein is CASSLPGTPDTQYF. Looking up the rest from reference TRBV7-9 and TRBJ2-3 gives the full variable domain: DTGVSQNPRHKITKRGQNVTFRCDPISEHNRLYWYRQTLGQGPEFLTYFQNEAQLEKSRLLSDRFSAERPKGSFSTLEIQRTEQGDSAMYLCASSLPGTPDTQYFGPGTRLTVL.

This clonotype has at least ten counts. At one end the junction does not follow the germline gene, possibly because of a read error. The chain has TRBV7-7 and TRBJ2-1; 12 positions agree with TRBD1. Germline V gene sequence: CDR1 SSHAT, CDR2 FNYEAQ (reference sequence). The CDR3 consists of 15 residues. The CDR3 DNA is TGTGCTAGCAGCTCTTGGGGGACAGGGGGCGATGAGCAGTTCTTC. Its translation: CASSSWGTGGDEQFF. The whole variable domain, filled in from reference TRBV7-7 and TRBJ2-1, reads GAGVSQSPRYKVTKRGQDVTLRCDPISSHATLYWYQQALGQGPEFLTYFNYEAQPDKSGLPSDRFSAERPEGSISTLTIQRTEQRDSAMYRCASSSWGTGGDEQFFGPGTRLTVL.

In its sample, this clonotype was seen a few times. The chain is built from TRBV21-1 and TRBJ2-2; no check of the table's D call, TRBD1, against the DNA was made. TRBV21-1 is described as a pseudogene. The CDR3 is 18 residues long. The CDR3 protein is CARFQPDHRGMNTGELFF. DNA of the CDR3: TGTGCCAGATTCCAACCAGACCACAGGGGAATGAACACCGGGGAGCTGTTTTTT.

In this sample, this clonotype turned up a few times. The chain joins TRBV12-3 or TRBV12-4 to TRBJ2-3; 10 nucleotides align to TRBD2. V shed 5 bases, J shed 6 bases, and the junction held 8 bases outside the gene matches. This CDR3 is built from 15 residues. In nucleotides, the CDR3 is TGTGCCAGCAGTGCCCAGCTAGCGGGGGCCGATACGCAGTATTTT. The encoded protein is CASSAQLAGADTQYF.

This clonotype was found a few times. The J gene is TRBJ1-1, the V gene TRBV4-1; 11 positions agree with TRBD1. The J segment lost 4 bases and the V segment lost 0 bases, leaving 16 bases of the junction unmatched. This CDR3 has 20 amino acids. Germline CDR1 MGHRA, CDR2 YSYEKL. The CDR3 region is CASSQEPPRWTGGYGTEAFF. The DNA of the CDR3 is TGCGCCAGCAGCCAAGAACCCCCACGTTGGACAGGGGGCTACGGCACTGAAGCTTTCTTT.

This clonotype was detected a few times. This sequence joins TRBV4-1 and TRBJ2-2, with TRBD1 matching over 8 bases. In germline, CDR1 is MGHRA, CDR2 YSYEKL. V was clipped by 1 base and J by 2 bases; unmatched bases: 3. The CDR3 is 16 amino acids. CDR3 region: CASSQAGQANTGELFF. For the CDR3, the DNA is TGCGCCAGCAGCCAAGCGGGACAGGCAAACACCGGGGAGCTGTTTTTT.

The chain couples TRBV12-3 or TRBV12-4 to TRBJ2-1; TRBD1 matches 8 bases. This CDR3 region has 13 residues. With V trimmed by 4 bases and J by 7 bases, 3 bases remained unmatched. The CDR3 bases are TGTGCCAGCAGTTGGACAGGGCGTAATGAGCAGTTCTTC. It specifies CASSWTGRNEQFF.

The V gene is TRBV3-1, the J gene TRBJ2-5; 12 bases agree with TRBD2. Germline assignment: CDR1 LGHDT and CDR2 YNNKEL (reference sequence). V dropped 4 bases and J dropped 2; count of bases not matched to a gene: 5. CDR3 length: 16 amino acids. In DNA form, the CDR3 reads TGTGCCAGCAGCCTCCGGACTAGCGGGGCGCAAGAGACCCAGTACTTC. This translates into CASSLRTSGAQETQYF.

Only a few counts were recorded for this clonotype. V and J are TRBV4-2 and TRBJ2-3; a possible D gene is TRBD1 (6 bases). CDR1 and CDR2 from the germline V gene are LGHNA and YNFKEQ. The length of the CDR3 is 16 residues. V lost 0 bases, J lost 0 bases, and 10 bases lay in between. CDR3 sequence: CASSQDGRGSTDTQYF. The CDR3 DNA reads TGTGCCAGCAGCCAAGATGGAAGGGGGAGCACAGATACGCAGTATTTT.

This clonotype has just a few counts. The chain uses TRBV6-5 and TRBJ2-5; the D gene could be TRBD1 or TRBD2 (6 bases each). Per the germline V gene, CDR1 is MNHEY and CDR2 is SVGAGI. This CDR3 comprises 15 residues. Trimming cost V 2 bases and J 4 bases, with 14 bases left between them. CDR3 DNA: TGTGCCAGCAGTTACCATCCCTCGGGGGCAGAGACCCAGTACTTC. Amino acids: CASSYHPSGAETQYF.

This clonotype came up many times. The genes are TRBV12-3 or TRBV12-4 and TRBJ2-5; unclear D gene. This CDR3 comprises 12 residues. Trimming took off 5 bases at V and 5 bases at J, with 9 bases between the two ends. The CDR3 reads CASSPSWETQYF. The CDR3 nucleotides are TGTGCCAGCAGTCCCAGTTGGGAGACCCAGTACTTC.

This clonotype appeared a few times. The V and J genes are TRBV11-2 and TRBJ2-4; D not resolved. Trimming took off 2 bases at V and 0 bases at J, with 23 bases between the two ends. The CDR3 covers 20 residues. Germline V CDR1 and CDR2: SGHAT, FQNNGV. The CDR3 is CASSLMRPSLSHLAKNIQYF. For the CDR3, the DNA is TGTGCCAGCAGCTTAATGAGGCCATCTCTATCCCATTTAGCCAAAAACATTCAGTACTTC.

In its sample, this clonotype was seen a few times. V is TRBV3-1 and J is TRBJ2-5; D uncertain. CDR3 length: 16 amino acids. Per the germline V gene, CDR1 is LGHDT and CDR2 is YNNKEL (reference sequence). The V gene lost 3 bases and the J gene lost 1 base, with 15 bases spanning the gap. CDR3 amino acids: CASSHPLGKAQETQYF. The CDR3 DNA sequence: TGTGCCAGCAGCCACCCGCTGGGGAAGGCCCAAGAGACCCAGTACTTC.

The V gene is TRBV27, the J gene TRBJ1-6; D is ambiguous. The CDR3 length is 16 residues. Trimming shortened V by 1 base and J by 1 base, and 8 bases separated the two germline ends. Germline V CDR1 and CDR2: MNHEY, SMNVEV (reference sequence). CDR3 sequence (DNA): TGTGCCAGCAGTTTATATCCGGGATCCTATAATTCACCCCTCCACTTT. This translates into CASSLYPGSYNSPLHF.

There are a few counts of this clonotype. The chain is built from TRBV7-9 and TRBJ2-3; 7 bases align to TRBD1. The germline gives CDR1 SEHNR, CDR2 FQNEAQ (reference sequence). V trimming: 5 bases; J trimming: 6 bases; junction bases outside the gene matches: 11. The CDR3 totals 15 residues. DNA for the CDR3: TGTGCCAGCAGCGAAACAGGGGCGGGCTTGGATACGCAGTATTTT. Its translation is CASSETGAGLDTQYF.

V is TRBV12-3 or TRBV12-4 and J is TRBJ1-5; 7 positions agree with TRBD1. J was trimmed by 5 bases and V by 6 bases; bases with no gene match: 7. CDR3 length: 14 amino acids. The CDR3 sequence: CASRPTGSHQPQHF. DNA of the CDR3: TGTGCCAGCAGACCGACAGGGAGCCATCAGCCCCAGCATTTT.

This clonotype has only a few counts. The chain couples TRBV7-7 to TRBJ2-3; the D is unclear. V lost 5 bases to trimming and J lost 4 bases, with 10 bases between them. The CDR3 runs 13 residues. In germline, CDR1 is SSHAT, CDR2 FNYEAQ (reference sequence). The DNA of the CDR3 is TGTGCCAGCAGCCCACTGGGGTCAGATACGCAGTATTTT. Translated: CASSPLGSDTQYF.